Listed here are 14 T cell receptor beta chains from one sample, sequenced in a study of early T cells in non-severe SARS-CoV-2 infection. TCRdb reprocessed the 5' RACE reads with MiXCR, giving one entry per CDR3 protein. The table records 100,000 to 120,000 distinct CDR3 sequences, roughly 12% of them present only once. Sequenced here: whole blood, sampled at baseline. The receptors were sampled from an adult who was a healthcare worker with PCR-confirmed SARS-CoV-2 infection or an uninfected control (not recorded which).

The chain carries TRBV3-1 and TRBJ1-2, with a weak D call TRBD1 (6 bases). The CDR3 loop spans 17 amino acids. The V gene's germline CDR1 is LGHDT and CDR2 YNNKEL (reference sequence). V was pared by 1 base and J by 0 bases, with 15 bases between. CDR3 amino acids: CASSQVSGVGSNYGYTF. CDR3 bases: TGTGCCAGCAGCCAAGTTTCAGGGGTCGGATCTAACTATGGCTACACCTTC.

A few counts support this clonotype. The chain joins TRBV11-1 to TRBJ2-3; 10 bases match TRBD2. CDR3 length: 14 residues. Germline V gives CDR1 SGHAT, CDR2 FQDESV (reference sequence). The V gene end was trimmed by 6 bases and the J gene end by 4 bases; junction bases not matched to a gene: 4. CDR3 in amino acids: CASRSGGAADTQYF. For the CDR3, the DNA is TGTGCCAGCAGGAGCGGGGGGGCGGCAGATACGCAGTATTTT.

CDR3 nucleotide sequence: TGTGCCAGCAGCGCAACAGGGCGAACTGAAGCTTTCTTT. Translation: CASSATGRTEAFF. This chain links TRBV7-3 with TRBJ1-1; D possibly corresponds to TRBD1 (6 bases). Germline lookup yields CDR1 SGHTA and CDR2 FQGTGA. Trimming left V 5 bases short and J 5 bases short, with 12 bases between. This CDR3 is 13 amino acids long.

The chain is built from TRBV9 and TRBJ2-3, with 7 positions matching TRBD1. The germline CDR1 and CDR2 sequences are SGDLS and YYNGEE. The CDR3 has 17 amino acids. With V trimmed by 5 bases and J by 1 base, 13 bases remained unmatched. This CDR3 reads CASSPGAHTGGTDTQYF. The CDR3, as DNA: TGTGCCAGCAGTCCCGGGGCCCACACAGGGGGCACAGATACGCAGTATTTT.

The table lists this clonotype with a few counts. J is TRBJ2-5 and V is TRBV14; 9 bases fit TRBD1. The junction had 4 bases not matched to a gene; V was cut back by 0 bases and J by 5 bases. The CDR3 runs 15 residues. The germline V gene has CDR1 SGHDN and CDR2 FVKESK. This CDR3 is CASSQEGTGMETQYF. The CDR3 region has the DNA TGTGCCAGCAGCCAAGAAGGGACAGGGATGGAGACCCAGTACTTC.

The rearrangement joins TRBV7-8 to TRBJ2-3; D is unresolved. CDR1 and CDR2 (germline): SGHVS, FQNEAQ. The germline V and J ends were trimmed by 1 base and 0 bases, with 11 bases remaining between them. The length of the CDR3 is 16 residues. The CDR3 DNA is TGTGCCAGCAGCTTAGGGGATCGGCTAAGCACAGATACGCAGTATTTT. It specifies CASSLGDRLSTDTQYF.

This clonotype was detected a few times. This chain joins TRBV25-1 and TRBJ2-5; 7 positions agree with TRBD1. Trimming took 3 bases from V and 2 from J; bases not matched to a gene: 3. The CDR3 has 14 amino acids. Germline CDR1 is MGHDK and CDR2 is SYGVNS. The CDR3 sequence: CASSDPRGQETQYF. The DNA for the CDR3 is TGTGCCAGCAGTGACCCCAGGGGGCAAGAGACCCAGTACTTC. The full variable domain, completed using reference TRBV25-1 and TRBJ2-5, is EADIYQTPRYLVIGTGKKITLECSQTMGHDKMYWYQQDPGMELHLIHYSYGVNSTEKGDLSSESTVSRIRTEHFPLTLESARPSHTSQYLCASSDPRGQETQYFGPGTRLLVL.

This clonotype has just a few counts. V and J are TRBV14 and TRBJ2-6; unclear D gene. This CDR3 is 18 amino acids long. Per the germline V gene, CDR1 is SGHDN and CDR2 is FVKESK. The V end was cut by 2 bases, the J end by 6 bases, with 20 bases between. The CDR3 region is CASSQLHSGEWEANVLTF. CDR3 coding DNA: TGTGCCAGCAGCCAACTCCACTCAGGAGAATGGGAGGCCAACGTCCTGACTTTC.

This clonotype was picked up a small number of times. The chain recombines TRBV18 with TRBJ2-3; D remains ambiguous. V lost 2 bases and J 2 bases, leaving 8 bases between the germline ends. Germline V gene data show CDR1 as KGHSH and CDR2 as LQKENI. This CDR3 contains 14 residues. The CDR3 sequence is CASSPGYLTDTQYF. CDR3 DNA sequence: TGTGCCAGCTCACCAGGATACCTCACAGATACGCAGTATTTT.

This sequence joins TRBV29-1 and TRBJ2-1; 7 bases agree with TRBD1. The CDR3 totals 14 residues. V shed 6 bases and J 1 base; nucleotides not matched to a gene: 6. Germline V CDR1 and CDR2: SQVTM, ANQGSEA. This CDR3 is CSVAHRGSYNEQFF. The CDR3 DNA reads TGCAGCGTCGCCCACAGGGGTTCCTACAATGAGCAGTTCTTC.

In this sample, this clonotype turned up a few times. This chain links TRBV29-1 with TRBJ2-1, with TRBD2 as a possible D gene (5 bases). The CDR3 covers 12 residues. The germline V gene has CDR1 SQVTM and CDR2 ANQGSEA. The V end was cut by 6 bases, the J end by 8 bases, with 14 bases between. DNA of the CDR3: TGCAGCGTAGAGGGAGTGGCTGATGAGCAGTTCTTC. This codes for CSVEGVADEQFF.

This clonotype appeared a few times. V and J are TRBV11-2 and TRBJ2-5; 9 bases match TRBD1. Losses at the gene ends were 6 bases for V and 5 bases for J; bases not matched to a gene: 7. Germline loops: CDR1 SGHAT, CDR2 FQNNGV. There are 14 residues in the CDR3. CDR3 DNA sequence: TGTGCCAGCAGACCCGGGACAGGGATGGAGACCCAGTACTTC. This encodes CASRPGTGMETQYF.

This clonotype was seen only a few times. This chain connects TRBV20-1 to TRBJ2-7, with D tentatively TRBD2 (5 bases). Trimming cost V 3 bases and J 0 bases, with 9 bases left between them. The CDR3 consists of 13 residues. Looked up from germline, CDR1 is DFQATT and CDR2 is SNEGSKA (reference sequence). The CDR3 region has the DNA TGCAGTGCTAGCACAGCGGCCTCCTACGAGCAGTACTTC. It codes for CSASTAASYEQYF.

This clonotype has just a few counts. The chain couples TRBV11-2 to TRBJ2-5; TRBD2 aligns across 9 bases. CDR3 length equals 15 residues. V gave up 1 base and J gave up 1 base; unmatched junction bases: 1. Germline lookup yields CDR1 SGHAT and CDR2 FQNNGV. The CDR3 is CASSLAAGGQETQYF. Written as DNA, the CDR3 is TGTGCCAGCAGCTTAGCAGCGGGGGGCCAAGAGACCCAGTACTTC.